This T cell receptor beta chain was identified in a study of T cell responses to AZD1222 COVID-19 vaccine. Whole-study results and caveats: Along spike, vaccine-associated CD4 TCRs were found throughout, with dominance at 160-218 and 743-854. The breadth and depth of Spike-specific TCRs increased once two AZD1222 doses had been given.

Comments on this clone: Its specificity is not known.

Looked up from germline, CDR1 is SGHRS and CDR2 is YFSETQ. V lost 7 bases to trimming and J lost 7 bases; unmatched junction nucleotides: 15. The CDR3 runs 15 residues. TCRdb's table, derived via immunoSEQ multiplex PCR, lists solely in-frame clones and lacks some. Of over 150,000 clones in the sample, approximately 92% were seen once. J is TRBJ2-7 and V is TRBV5-1, with 9 bases fitting TRBD2. The receptor was isolated from an adult in good health. This material consisted of peripheral blood, taken on day 0 of AZD1222 vaccination. The CDR3 DNA reads TGCGCCAGCCGATTCGGAATAGCGGGAGAGAAAGAGCAGTACTTC. Translating gives CASRFGIAGEKEQYF.